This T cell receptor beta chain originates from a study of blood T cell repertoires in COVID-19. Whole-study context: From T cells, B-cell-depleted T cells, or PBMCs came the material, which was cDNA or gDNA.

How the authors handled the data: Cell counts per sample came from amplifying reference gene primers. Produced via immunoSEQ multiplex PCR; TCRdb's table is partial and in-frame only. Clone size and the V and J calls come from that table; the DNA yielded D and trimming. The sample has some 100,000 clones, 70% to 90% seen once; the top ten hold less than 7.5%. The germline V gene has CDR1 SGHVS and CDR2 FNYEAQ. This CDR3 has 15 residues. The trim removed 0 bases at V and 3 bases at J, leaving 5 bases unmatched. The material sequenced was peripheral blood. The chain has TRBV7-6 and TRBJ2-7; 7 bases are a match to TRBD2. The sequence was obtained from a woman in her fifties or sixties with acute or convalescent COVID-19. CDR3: CASSLAGGRDYEQYF. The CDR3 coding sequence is TGTGCCAGCAGCTTAGCGGGAGGGCGCGACTACGAGCAGTACTTC. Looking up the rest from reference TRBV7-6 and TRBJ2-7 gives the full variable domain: GAGVSQSPRYKVTKRGQDVALRCDPISGHVSLYWYRQALGQGPEFLTYFNYEAQQDKSGLPNDRFSAERPEGSISTLTIQRTEQRDSAMYRCASSLAGGRDYEQYFGPGTRLTVT.